A single T cell receptor (beta chain) is shown here with its context. This specimen belongs to a study of control samples from healthy donors and cancer patients. Libraries were prepared by immunoSEQ multiplex PCR; TCRdb keeps only in-frame clonotypes and omits some of them. The repertoire has 150,000 to 200,000 clones, about 93% of them found once; the top ten carry more than 1.4%. CDR3 size: 12 residues. V was shortened by 0 bases and J by 17 bases, with 11 bases between the two germline ends. Per the germline V gene, CDR1 is MNHEY and CDR2 is SMNVEV (reference sequence). Material for sequencing was blood. This TCR was sampled from a man younger than 30 in good health. This sequence joins TRBV27 and TRBJ1-6; D gene unclear. The CDR3 nucleotides read TGTGCCAGCAGTTTATCAGACCACCAGGTCCACTTT. Amino acid sequence: CASSLSDHQVHF.